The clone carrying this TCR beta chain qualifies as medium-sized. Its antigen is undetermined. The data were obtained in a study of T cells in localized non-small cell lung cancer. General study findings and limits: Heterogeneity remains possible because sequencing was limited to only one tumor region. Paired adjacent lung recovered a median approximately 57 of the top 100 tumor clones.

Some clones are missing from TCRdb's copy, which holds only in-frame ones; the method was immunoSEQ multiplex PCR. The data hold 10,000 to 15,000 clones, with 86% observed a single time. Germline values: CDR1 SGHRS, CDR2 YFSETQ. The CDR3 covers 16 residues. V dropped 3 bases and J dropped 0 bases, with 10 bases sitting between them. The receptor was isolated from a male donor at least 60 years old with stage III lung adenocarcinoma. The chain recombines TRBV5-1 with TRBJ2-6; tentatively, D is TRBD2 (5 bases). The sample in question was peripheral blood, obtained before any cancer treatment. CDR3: CASSWTFGSGANVLTF. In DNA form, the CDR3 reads TGCGCCAGCAGCTGGACTTTCGGCTCTGGGGCCAACGTCCTGACTTTC.